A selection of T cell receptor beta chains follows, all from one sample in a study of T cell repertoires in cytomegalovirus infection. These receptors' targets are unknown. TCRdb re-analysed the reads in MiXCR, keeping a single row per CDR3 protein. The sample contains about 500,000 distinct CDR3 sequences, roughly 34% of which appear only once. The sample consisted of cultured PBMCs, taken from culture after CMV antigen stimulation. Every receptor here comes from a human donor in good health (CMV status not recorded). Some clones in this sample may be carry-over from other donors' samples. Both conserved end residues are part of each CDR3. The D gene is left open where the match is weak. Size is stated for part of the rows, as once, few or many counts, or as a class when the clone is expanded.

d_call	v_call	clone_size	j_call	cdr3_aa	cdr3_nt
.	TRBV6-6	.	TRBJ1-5	CATGGGDQPQHF	TGTGCCACGGGGGGCGGGGATCAGCCCCAGCATTTT
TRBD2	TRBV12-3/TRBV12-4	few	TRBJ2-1	CASSLAGGPPINEQFF	TGTGCCAGCAGTTTAGCGGGAGGGCCTCCTATCAATGAGCAGTTCTTC
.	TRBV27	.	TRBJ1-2	CASSSALHDSYSGYTF	TGTGCCAGCAGTTCGGCATTACACGACAGTTATAGTGGCTACACCTTC
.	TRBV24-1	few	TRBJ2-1	CATSDWGSNEQFF	TGTGCCACCAGTGACTGGGGCTCCAATGAGCAGTTCTTC
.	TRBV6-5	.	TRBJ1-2	CASSYPGQSPMGYTF	TGTGCCAGCAGTTACCCCGGACAGTCACCTATGGGCTACACCTTC
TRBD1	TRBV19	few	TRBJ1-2	CASTLQGWDRGYTF	TGTGCCAGTACCCTACAGGGGTGGGATCGTGGCTACACCTTC
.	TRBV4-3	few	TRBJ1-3	CASSQDEGVWGNTIYF	TGCGCCAGCAGCCAAGATGAGGGGGTTTGGGGAAACACCATATATTTT
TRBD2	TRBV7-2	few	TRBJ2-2	CASSWGGGRTYVHTGELFF	TGTGCCAGCAGCTGGGGGGGCGGGAGGACCTACGTACACACCGGGGAGCTGTTTTTT
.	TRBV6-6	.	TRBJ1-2	CASSYSVRTISSGYGYTF	TGTGCCAGCAGTTACTCCGTTCGGACGATTTCATCCGGCTATGGCTACACCTTC
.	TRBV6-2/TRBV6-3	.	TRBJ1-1	CASRIQGWGTEAFF	TGTGCCAGCAGGATACAGGGCTGGGGCACTGAAGCTTTCTTT
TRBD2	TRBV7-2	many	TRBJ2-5	CASSLSGKGETQYF	TGTGCCAGCAGCCTTAGCGGGAAGGGGGAGACCCAGTACTTC
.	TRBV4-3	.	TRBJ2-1	CASSTHPSRDEQFF	TGCGCCAGCAGCACCCACCCCAGTCGCGATGAGCAGTTCTTC
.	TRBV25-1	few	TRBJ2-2	CASKETGELFF	TGTGCCAGCAAGGAAACCGGGGAGCTGTTTTTT
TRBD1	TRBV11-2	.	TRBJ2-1	CASSPRQGARFF	TGTGCCAGCAGCCCCCGACAGGGCGCGCGGTTCTTC
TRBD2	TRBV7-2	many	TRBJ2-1	CASSLAGTSGRVNEQFF	TGTGCCAGCAGCTTAGCCGGGACTAGCGGGAGGGTCAATGAGCAGTTCTTC
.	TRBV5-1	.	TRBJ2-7	CASSLATDSYEQYF	TGCGCCAGCAGCTTGGCGACCGACTCCTACGAGCAGTACTTC
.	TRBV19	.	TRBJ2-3	CASSIVGGNTDTQYF	TGTGCCAGTAGTATAGTCGGTGGGAACACAGATACGCAGTATTTT
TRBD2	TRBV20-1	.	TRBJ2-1	CSARDRSGRRSYNEQFF	TGCAGTGCTAGAGATCGTAGCGGGAGGCGATCATACAATGAGCAGTTCTTC
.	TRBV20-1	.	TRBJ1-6	CSARTSGAHSPLHF	TGCAGTGCTAGAACGAGCGGGGCCCATTCACCCCTCCACTTT
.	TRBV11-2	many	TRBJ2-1	CASSFGQGYNEQFF	TGTGCCAGCAGCTTCGGGCAGGGGTACAATGAGCAGTTCTTC
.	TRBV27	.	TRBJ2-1	CASSPRLLDRGEQFF	TGTGCCAGCAGCCCCCGCTTACTCGATAGAGGTGAGCAGTTCTTC
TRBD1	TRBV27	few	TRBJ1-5	CASSLSARGSDSNQPQHF	TGTGCCAGCAGTTTATCGGCCAGGGGGAGCGATAGCAATCAGCCCCAGCATTTT
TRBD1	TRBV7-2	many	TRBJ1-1	CASSLAEGAQGTEAFF	TGTGCCAGCAGCTTAGCGGAGGGGGCGCAGGGCACTGAAGCTTTCTTT
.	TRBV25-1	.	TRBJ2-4	CASSDPGTPNIQYF	TGTGCCAGCAGTGACCCCGGGACCCCAAACATTCAGTACTTC
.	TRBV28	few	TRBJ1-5	CASSSHTGDGNQPQHF	TGTGCCAGCAGCTCCCACACGGGAGACGGCAATCAGCCCCAGCATTTT
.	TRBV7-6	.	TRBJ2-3	CASSFWASTDTQYF	TGTGCCAGCAGCTTTTGGGCAAGCACAGATACGCAGTATTTT
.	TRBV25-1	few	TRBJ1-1	CASNRGTMNTEAFF	TGTGCCAGCAACCGGGGCACTATGAACACTGAAGCTTTCTTT
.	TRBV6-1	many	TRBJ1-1	CASRGQGTSEAFF	TGTGCCAGCAGAGGCCAGGGAACTTCTGAAGCTTTCTTT
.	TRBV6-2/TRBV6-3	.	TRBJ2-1	CASSSSGWDNEQFF	TGTGCCAGCAGTTCCAGCGGGTGGGACAATGAGCAGTTCTTC
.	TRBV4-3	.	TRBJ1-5	CASSPDRNSNQPQHF	TGCGCCAGCAGTCCGGACAGAAATAGCAATCAGCCCCAGCATTTT
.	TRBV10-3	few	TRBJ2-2	CAISEGSGELFF	TGTGCCATCAGTGAGGGGTCCGGGGAGCTGTTTTTT
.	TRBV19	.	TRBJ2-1	CASSIDGGIYNEQFF	TGTGCCAGTAGTATAGATGGCGGTATCTACAATGAGCAGTTCTTC
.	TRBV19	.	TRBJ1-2	CASSTPPVVNYGYTF	TGTGCCAGTAGTACCCCCCCGGTAGTGAACTATGGCTACACCTTC
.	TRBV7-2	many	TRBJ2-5	CASSLLETQYF	TGTGCCAGCAGCTTATTGGAGACCCAGTACTTC
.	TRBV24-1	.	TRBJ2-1	CATSGEHNNEQFF	TGTGCCACCAGTGGGGAGCATAACAATGAGCAGTTCTTC
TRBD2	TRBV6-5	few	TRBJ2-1	CASSYPGTSVDEQFF	TGTGCCAGCAGTTACCCTGGGACTAGCGTCGATGAGCAGTTCTTC
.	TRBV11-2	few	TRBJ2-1	CASSLVVGNEQFF	TGTGCCAGCAGCTTGGTGGTTGGCAATGAGCAGTTCTTC
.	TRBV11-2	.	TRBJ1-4	CASSPMGVTNEKLFF	TGTGCCAGCAGCCCGATGGGGGTGACTAATGAAAAACTGTTTTTT
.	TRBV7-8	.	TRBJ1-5	CASSLEGKYSNQPQHF	TGTGCCAGCAGCTTAGAGGGCAAGTATAGCAATCAGCCCCAGCATTTT